This passage covers 24 T cell receptor beta chains from one sample sequenced in a study of cytomegalovirus exposure and HLA in healthy donors. PCR involved 60 Vbeta and 13 Jbeta primers. Profiling relied on immunoSEQ multiplex PCR, and the TCRdb table lists in-frame clones only, not all of them. The sample lists about 160,000 clones; 80% were seen once. Source material: PBMCs. Every receptor here comes from a young man in good health and CMV-seronegative.

The V and J genes are TRBV18 and TRBJ1-2, with a weak D call TRBD1 (6 bases). The CDR3 totals 13 residues. Deletions cut 4 bases from V and 4 bases from J, with 10 bases between. Germline values: CDR1 KGHSH, CDR2 LQKENI. The CDR3 spells CASSQGVGYGYTF. The CDR3 DNA sequence: TGTGCCAGCTCACAGGGGGTCGGCTATGGCTACACCTTC.

This clone is a singleton in its sample. The chain joins TRBV11-2 to TRBJ1-1; unclear D gene. This CDR3 region has 14 residues. Germline lookup yields CDR1 SGHAT and CDR2 FQNNGV. V was cut by 3 bases and J by 1 base, with 9 bases left in between. In DNA, the CDR3 is TGTGCCAGCAGCTTGTACATCGCGAACACTGAAGCTTTCTTT. Its protein product is CASSLYIANTEAFF. The whole variable domain, remainder taken from reference TRBV11-2 and TRBJ1-1, is EAGVAQSPRYKIIEKRQSVAFWCNPISGHATLYWYQQILGQGPKLLIQFQNNGVVDDSQLPKDRFSAERLKGVDSTLKIQPAKLEDSAVYLCASSLYIANTEAFFGQGTRLTVV.

This chain connects TRBV7-9 to TRBJ1-3, with D unresolved. The ends were cut back, 4 bases at V and 4 bases at J, with 11 bases in the middle. The CDR3 loop spans 14 amino acids. CDR1 SEHNR and CDR2 FQNEAQ come from the germline V gene (reference sequence). CDR3 sequence (DNA): TGTGCCAGCAGCTCGATGACACGGGGAAACACCATATATTTT. It specifies CASSSMTRGNTIYF.

In DNA form, the CDR3 reads TGTGCCAGCAGTGAAGGGCGTTCGGGCTACGAGCAGTACTTC. Protein product: CASSEGRSGYEQYF. The chain employs TRBV2 and TRBJ2-7; D is unclear. Trimming pared 1 base from V and 3 bases from J, leaving 10 bases between. This CDR3 is built from 14 residues. Germline V gives CDR1 SNHLY, CDR2 FYNNEI.

This sequence joins TRBV28 and TRBJ2-7; 7 nucleotides agree with TRBD1. From germline, CDR1 is MDHEN and CDR2 SYDVKM. The CDR3 extends over 14 amino acids. J was trimmed by 3 bases and V by 5 bases; bases with no gene match: 7. For the CDR3, the DNA is TGTGCCAGCAGTAGGGACAGAAAAAACTACGAGCAGTACTTC. This encodes CASSRDRKNYEQYF.

The V and J genes are TRBV6-6 and TRBJ1-3; no clear D. Trimming shortened V by 1 base and J by 8 bases, and 6 bases separated the two germline ends. Per germline, CDR1 MNHNY and CDR2 SVGAGI (reference sequence). CDR3 length: 12 amino acids. The CDR3 loop reads CASSYFVDTIYF. DNA for the CDR3: TGTGCCAGCAGTTACTTTGTCGACACCATATATTTT.

J is TRBJ2-7 and V is TRBV18; 7 bases align to TRBD1. The CDR3 extends over 15 amino acids. V gave up 6 bases and J gave up 0 bases; unmatched junction bases: 8. Germline values: CDR1 KGHSH, CDR2 LQKENI. The CDR3 nucleotides are TGTGCCAGCTCCCTGGTCGGGACAGCCTCCTACGAGCAGTACTTC. Protein product: CASSLVGTASYEQYF.

The rearrangement uses TRBV10-1 and TRBJ2-2; 7 nucleotides agree with TRBD2. The V gene's germline CDR1 is WNHNN and CDR2 SYGVQD (reference sequence). Unmatched junction bases numbered 4, after V lost 6 bases and J lost 3 bases. The CDR3 loop spans 14 amino acids. The CDR3 DNA sequence: TGCGCCAGCAGGGAGGCGGGGGACACCGGGGAGCTGTTTTTT. Translated: CASREAGDTGELFF.

The chain carries TRBV10-3 and TRBJ1-3; D might be TRBD1 (6 bases). Germline CDR1 ENHRY, CDR2 SYGVKD. Deletions cut 4 bases from V and 2 bases from J, with 9 bases between. The CDR3 sequence is 14 residues long. CDR3 in amino acids: CAISARDTGNTIYF. The CDR3 DNA follows: TGTGCCATCAGTGCCCGGGACACTGGAAACACCATATATTTT.

This chain uses TRBV2 with TRBJ2-2; possible D gene TRBD1, 6 bases. Germline V lookup: CDR1 SNHLY, CDR2 FYNNEI. CDR3 length: 17 residues. V lost 4 bases to trimming and J lost 1 base, with 16 bases between them. The CDR3 DNA reads as TGTGCCAGCAGTGCCCCAGGGGCCCAAGGGAACACCGGGGAGCTGTTTTTT. Translated, it gives CASSAPGAQGNTGELFF.

This clone was detected once. The chain carries TRBV7-3 and TRBJ2-3; D is perhaps TRBD2 (6 bases). CDR1 SGHTA and CDR2 FQGTGA come from the germline V gene. The length of the CDR3 is 14 residues. V shed 5 bases and J shed 6 bases, with 15 bases lying between them. The chain's CDR3 is CASSPGRGVDTQYF. In nucleotides, the CDR3 is TGTGCCAGCAGCCCAGGGCGGGGAGTGGATACGCAGTATTTT.

This clone appeared a few times. The rearrangement joins TRBV9 to TRBJ2-1, with D possibly TRBD1 on 6 matching bases. CDR3 size: 11 residues. V gave up 10 bases and J gave up 7 bases, with 12 bases separating them. Germline values: CDR1 SGDLS, CDR2 YYNGEE. DNA of the CDR3: TGTGCCTCAAGAGGGGGAAATGAGCAGTTCTTC. As protein: CASRGGNEQFF. The complete variable domain, with remaining parts taken from reference TRBV9 and TRBJ2-1, reads DSGVTQTPKHLITATGQRVTLRCSPRSGDLSVYWYQQSLDQGLQFLIQYYNGEERAKGNILERFSAQQFPDLHSELNLSSLELGDSALYFCASRGGNEQFFGPGTRLTVL.

The CDR3 loop is CASSFNRNSPLHF. The CDR3 coding sequence is TGTGCCAGCAGCTTTAATCGGAATTCACCCCTCCACTTT. The chain links TRBV11-3 to TRBJ1-6; D gene ambiguous. The CDR3 has 13 residues. The germline gives CDR1 SGHNT, CDR2 YENEEA. The germline V and J ends were trimmed by 3 bases and 7 bases, with 7 bases remaining between them. Based on the CDR3 plus reference TRBV11-3 and TRBJ1-6, the full variable domain is EAGVVQSPRYKIIEKKQPVAFWCNPISGHNTLYWYLQNLGQGPELLIRYENEEAVDDSQLPKDRFSAERLKGVDSTLKIQPAELGDSAVYLCASSFNRNSPLHFGNGTRLTVT.

This clone was observed a handful of times. The chain employs TRBV5-1 and TRBJ1-2; 8 bases align to TRBD1. This CDR3 has 15 residues. CDR1 is SGHRS and CDR2 is YFSETQ in the germline V gene. J was trimmed by 4 bases and V by 3 bases; bases with no gene match: 8. The CDR3 loop is CASSSSLQGVYGYTF. CDR3 DNA sequence: TGCGCCAGCAGCTCCAGCTTACAGGGGGTCTATGGCTACACCTTC.

V and J are TRBV6-1 and TRBJ2-5, with 7 bases lining up with TRBD1. Trimming took 4 bases from V and 5 from J; bases not matched to a gene: 4. There are 13 residues in the CDR3. CDR1 and CDR2 from the germline V gene are MNHNS and SASEGT. The CDR3 nucleotides are TGTGCCAGCAGTGGACAGGGAAAGGAGACCCAGTACTTC. It specifies CASSGQGKETQYF.

This chain joins TRBV6-8 and TRBJ1-6; a weak D match, TRBD1 (6 bases). The CDR3 totals 13 residues. V lost 5 bases and J lost 9, with 11 bases in between. Germline CDR1 and CDR2: MNHGY and SAAAGT. The CDR3 sequence: CASSGGRLSPLHF. DNA of the CDR3: TGTGCCAGCAGTGGGGGCCGGCTTTCACCCCTCCACTTT.

The chain joins TRBV6-5 to TRBJ1-2, with D uncertain. The V gene lost 4 bases and the J gene lost 4 bases, with 16 bases spanning the gap. This CDR3 comprises 15 residues. Looked up from germline, CDR1 is MNHEY and CDR2 is SVGAGI. The CDR3 DNA reads TGTGCCAGCAGTTCCGGAGGAGGGAAAGGCTATGGCTACACCTTC. Protein product: CASSSGGGKGYGYTF.

J is TRBJ2-7 and V is TRBV5-8; D uncertain. Germline loops: CDR1 SGHTS, CDR2 YDEGEE. CDR3 length equals 11 residues. V lost 0 bases, J lost 11 bases, and 9 bases lay in between. CDR3 DNA: TGTGCCAGCAGCTTGGCCAAATCGGAGTACTTC. It translates to CASSLAKSEYF.

The chain joins TRBV6-4 to TRBJ2-1; 14 bases align to TRBD2. J was trimmed by 10 bases and V by 0 bases; bases with no gene match: 2. Germline V gene lookup returns CDR1 MRHNA and CDR2 SNTAGT. The CDR3 loop spans 15 amino acids. CDR3 in amino acids: CASSDSTSGGAEQFF. The CDR3 DNA sequence: TGTGCCAGCAGTGACTCGACTAGCGGGGGGGCCGAGCAGTTCTTC.

This chain links TRBV7-9 with TRBJ2-7, with D perhaps TRBD1 (5 bases). Trimming removed 5 bases from V and 3 bases from J, with 11 bases in between. The CDR3 totals 13 residues. Germline CDR1 reads SEHNR; CDR2 reads FQNEAQ (reference sequence). The CDR3 DNA sequence: TGTGCCAGCAGCCCCGACAGTTACTACGAGCAGTACTTC. Translated, it gives CASSPDSYYEQYF.

The V gene is TRBV7-2, the J gene TRBJ1-5; D not resolved. Germline CDR1 and CDR2: SGHTA and FQGNSA. This CDR3 spans 15 amino acids. V was shortened by 5 bases and J by 0 bases, with 11 bases between the two germline ends. CDR3 DNA sequence: TGTGCCAGCAGCCCGGTGAAGAGTAGCAATCAGCCCCAGCATTTT. As protein: CASSPVKSSNQPQHF.

This clone has just one count. The rearrangement uses TRBV5-4 and TRBJ1-2; D not certain. Germline CDR1 reads SGHNT; CDR2 reads YYREEE (reference sequence). The CDR3 runs to 15 residues. Between the trimmed V and J ends, which lost 0 bases and 3 bases, there was a span of 12 bases. CDR3 residues: CASSLDAGSYYGYTF. The CDR3 bases are TGTGCCAGCAGCTTGGACGCAGGATCCTACTATGGCTACACCTTC.

This clone was counted a few times. V gene TRBV20-1 combines with J gene TRBJ2-7, with TRBD2 as a possible D gene (6 bases). The germline V and J ends were trimmed by 6 bases and 3 bases, with 6 bases remaining between them. Germline CDR1 and CDR2: DFQATT and SNEGSKA (reference sequence). The CDR3 runs to 10 residues. The CDR3 loop is CSAGSYEQYF. The DNA of the CDR3 is TGCAGTGCCGGGAGCTACGAGCAGTACTTC.

The chain carries TRBV7-9 and TRBJ2-5, with D possibly TRBD2 on 6 matching bases. The CDR3 runs 18 residues. CDR1 is SEHNR and CDR2 is FQNEAQ in the germline V gene (reference sequence). The germline V and J ends were trimmed by 4 bases and 1 base, with 22 bases remaining between them. The CDR3 region has the DNA TGTGCCAGCAGCTCGATAGGCTGGCGGGAATCTCGCCAAGAGACCCAGTACTTC. This encodes CASSSIGWRESRQETQYF.